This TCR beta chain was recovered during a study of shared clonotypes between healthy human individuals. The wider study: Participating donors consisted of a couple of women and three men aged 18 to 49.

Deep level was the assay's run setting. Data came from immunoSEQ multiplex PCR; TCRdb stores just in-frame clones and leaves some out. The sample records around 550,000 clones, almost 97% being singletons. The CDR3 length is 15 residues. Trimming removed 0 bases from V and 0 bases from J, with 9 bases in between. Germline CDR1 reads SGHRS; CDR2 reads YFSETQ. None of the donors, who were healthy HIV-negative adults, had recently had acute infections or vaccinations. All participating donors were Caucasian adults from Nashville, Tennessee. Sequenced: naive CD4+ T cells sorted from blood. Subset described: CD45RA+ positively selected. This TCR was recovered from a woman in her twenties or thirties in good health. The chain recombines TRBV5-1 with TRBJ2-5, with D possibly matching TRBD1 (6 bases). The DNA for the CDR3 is TGCGCCAGCAGCTTGGCCGGGACATACCAAGAGACCCAGTACTTC. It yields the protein CASSLAGTYQETQYF.